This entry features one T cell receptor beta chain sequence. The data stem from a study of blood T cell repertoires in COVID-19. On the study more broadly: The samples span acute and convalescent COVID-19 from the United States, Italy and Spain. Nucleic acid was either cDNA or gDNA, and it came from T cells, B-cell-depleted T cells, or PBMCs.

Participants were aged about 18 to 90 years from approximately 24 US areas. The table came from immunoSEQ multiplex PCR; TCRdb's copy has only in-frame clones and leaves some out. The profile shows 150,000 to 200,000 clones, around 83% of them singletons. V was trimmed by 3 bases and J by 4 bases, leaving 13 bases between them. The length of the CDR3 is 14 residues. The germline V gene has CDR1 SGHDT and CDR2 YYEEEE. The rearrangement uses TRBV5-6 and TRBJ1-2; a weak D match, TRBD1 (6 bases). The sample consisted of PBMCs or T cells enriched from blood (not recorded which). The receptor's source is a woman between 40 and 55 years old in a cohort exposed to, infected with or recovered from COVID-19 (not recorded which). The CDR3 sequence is CASSSFDRSYGYTF. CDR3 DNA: TGTGCCAGCAGCTCCTTTGACAGGTCCTATGGCTACACCTTC.